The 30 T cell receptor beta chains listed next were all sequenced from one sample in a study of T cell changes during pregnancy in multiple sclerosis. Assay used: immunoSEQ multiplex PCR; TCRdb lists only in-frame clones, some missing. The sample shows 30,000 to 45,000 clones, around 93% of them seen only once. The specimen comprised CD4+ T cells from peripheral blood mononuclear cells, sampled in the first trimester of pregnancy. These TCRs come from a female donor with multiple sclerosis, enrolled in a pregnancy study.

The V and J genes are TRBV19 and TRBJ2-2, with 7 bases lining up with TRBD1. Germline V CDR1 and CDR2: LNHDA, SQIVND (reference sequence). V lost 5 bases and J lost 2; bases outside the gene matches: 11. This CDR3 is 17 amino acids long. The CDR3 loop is CASSFDRAPPNTGELFF. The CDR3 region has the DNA TGTGCCAGTAGTTTCGACAGGGCCCCCCCCAACACCGGGGAGCTGTTTTTT. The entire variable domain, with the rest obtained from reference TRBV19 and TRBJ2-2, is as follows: DGGITQSPKYLFRKEGQNVTLSCEQNLNHDAMYWYRQDPGQGLRLIYYSQIVNDFQKGDIAEGYSVSREKKESFPLTVTSAQKNPTAFYLCASSFDRAPPNTGELFFGEGSRLTVL.

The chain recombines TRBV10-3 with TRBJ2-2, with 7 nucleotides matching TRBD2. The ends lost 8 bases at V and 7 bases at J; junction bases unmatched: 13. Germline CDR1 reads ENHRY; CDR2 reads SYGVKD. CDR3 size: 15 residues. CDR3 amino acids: CAIAFRRETVGELFF. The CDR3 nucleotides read TGTGCCATCGCTTTCCGGCGGGAGACGGTCGGGGAGCTGTTTTTT.

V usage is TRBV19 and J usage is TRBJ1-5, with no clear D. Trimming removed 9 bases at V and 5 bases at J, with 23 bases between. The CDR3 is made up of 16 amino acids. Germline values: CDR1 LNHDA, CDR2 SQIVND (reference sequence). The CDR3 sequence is CASASPPGRLDQPQHF. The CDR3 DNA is TGTGCCAGCGCCAGTCCCCCGGGAAGATTGGATCAGCCCCAGCATTTT.

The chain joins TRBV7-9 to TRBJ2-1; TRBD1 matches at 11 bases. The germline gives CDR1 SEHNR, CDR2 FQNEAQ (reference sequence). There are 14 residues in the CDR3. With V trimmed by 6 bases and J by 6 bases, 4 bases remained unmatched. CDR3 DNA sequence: TGTGCCAGCAGTGACGGGACAGGGGGCAATGAGCAGTTCTTC. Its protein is CASSDGTGGNEQFF.

CDR3 sequence (DNA): TGTGCCAGCAGCTTAGACGGCGGCGAGCAGTTCTTC. Amino acid sequence: CASSLDGGEQFF. The chain links TRBV7-3 to TRBJ2-1; D unresolved. Germline-derived CDR1 and CDR2 are SGHTA and FQGTGA. Trimming removed 2 bases from V and 10 bases from J, with 9 bases in between. The CDR3 has 12 residues.

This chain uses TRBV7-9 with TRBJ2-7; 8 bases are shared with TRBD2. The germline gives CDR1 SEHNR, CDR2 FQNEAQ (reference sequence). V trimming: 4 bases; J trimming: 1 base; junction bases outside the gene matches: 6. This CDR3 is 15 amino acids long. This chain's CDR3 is CASSYSGGSSYEQYF. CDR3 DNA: TGTGCCAGCAGCTACAGCGGGGGATCTTCCTACGAGCAGTACTTC.

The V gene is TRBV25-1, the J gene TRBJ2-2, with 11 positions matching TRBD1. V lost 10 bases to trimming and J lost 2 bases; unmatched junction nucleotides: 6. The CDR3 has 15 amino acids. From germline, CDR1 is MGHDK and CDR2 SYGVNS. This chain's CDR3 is CATEDRGLNTGELFF. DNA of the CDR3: TGTGCCACAGAGGACAGGGGGCTCAACACCGGGGAGCTGTTTTTT.

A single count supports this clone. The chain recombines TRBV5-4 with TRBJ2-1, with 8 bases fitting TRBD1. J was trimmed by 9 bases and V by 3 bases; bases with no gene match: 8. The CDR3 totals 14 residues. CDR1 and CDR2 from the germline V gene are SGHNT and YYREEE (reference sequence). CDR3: CASSSVDRGSEQFF. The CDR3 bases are TGTGCCAGCAGCTCCGTTGACAGGGGAAGTGAGCAGTTCTTC.

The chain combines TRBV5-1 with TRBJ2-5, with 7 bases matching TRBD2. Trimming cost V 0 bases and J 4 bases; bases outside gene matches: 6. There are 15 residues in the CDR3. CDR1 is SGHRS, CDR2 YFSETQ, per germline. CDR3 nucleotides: TGCGCCAGCAGCTTGGCCGGGGGGAGCGGAGAGACCCAGTACTTC. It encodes CASSLAGGSGETQYF.

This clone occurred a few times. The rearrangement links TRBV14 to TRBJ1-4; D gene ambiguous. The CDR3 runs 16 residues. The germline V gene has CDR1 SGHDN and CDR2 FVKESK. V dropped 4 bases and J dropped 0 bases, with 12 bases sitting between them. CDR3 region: CASSPSGGATNEKLFF. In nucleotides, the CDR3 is TGTGCCAGCAGCCCCTCCGGCGGGGCAACTAATGAAAAACTGTTTTTT. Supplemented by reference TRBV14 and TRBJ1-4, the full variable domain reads EAGVTQFPSHSVIEKGQTVTLRCDPISGHDNLYWYRRVMGKEIKFLLHFVKESKQDESGMPNNRFLAERTGGTYSTLKVQPAELEDSGVYFCASSPSGGATNEKLFFGSGTQLSVL.

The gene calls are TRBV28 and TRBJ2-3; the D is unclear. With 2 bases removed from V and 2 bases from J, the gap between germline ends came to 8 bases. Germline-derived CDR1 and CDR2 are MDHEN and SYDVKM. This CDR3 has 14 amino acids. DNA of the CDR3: TGTGCCAGCAGTTTAGTCGGGTACACAGATACGCAGTATTTT. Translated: CASSLVGYTDTQYF.

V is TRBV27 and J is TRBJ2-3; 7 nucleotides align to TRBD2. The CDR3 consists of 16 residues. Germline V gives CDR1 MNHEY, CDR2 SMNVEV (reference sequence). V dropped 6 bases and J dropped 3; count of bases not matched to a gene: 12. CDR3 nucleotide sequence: TGTGCCAGCAGGGATAGGGCTAGCGGACTAACAGATACGCAGTATTTT. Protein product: CASRDRASGLTDTQYF.

The CDR3 bases are TGTGCCAGCAGCTCGGCCGGACAGGGGCATGGCTACACCTTC. The encoded protein is CASSSAGQGHGYTF. The rearrangement links TRBV5-4 to TRBJ1-2; the match to TRBD1 covers 9 bases. This CDR3 contains 14 residues. Per the germline V gene, CDR1 is SGHNT and CDR2 is YYREEE (reference sequence). After removal of 3 bases from V and 6 bases from J, the junction contained 6 bases not matched to a gene.

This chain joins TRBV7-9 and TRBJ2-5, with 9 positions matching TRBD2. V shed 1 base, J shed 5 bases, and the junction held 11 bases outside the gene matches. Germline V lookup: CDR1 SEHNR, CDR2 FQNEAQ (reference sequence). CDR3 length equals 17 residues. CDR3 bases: TGTGCCAGCAGCTTAGACCCCCTGGGACTAGCTCGGGAGACCCAGTACTTC. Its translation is CASSLDPLGLARETQYF.

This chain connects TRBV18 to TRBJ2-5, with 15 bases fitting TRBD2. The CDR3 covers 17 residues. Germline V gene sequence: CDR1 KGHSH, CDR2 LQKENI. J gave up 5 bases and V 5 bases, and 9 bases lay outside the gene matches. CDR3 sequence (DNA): TGTGCCAGCTCAGCCGGACTAGCGGGAGGGCCTCAGGAGACCCAGTACTTC. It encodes CASSAGLAGGPQETQYF.

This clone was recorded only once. CDR3 in DNA: TGTGCCAGCAGCTTGCCCGGACAGGGGGCGTACGAGCAGTACTTC. This translates into CASSLPGQGAYEQYF. The chain joins TRBV5-8 to TRBJ2-7; TRBD1 aligns across 11 bases. The CDR3 contains 15 residues. V shed 1 base and J 4 bases; nucleotides not matched to a gene: 4. CDR1 is SGHTS and CDR2 is YDEGEE in the germline V gene.

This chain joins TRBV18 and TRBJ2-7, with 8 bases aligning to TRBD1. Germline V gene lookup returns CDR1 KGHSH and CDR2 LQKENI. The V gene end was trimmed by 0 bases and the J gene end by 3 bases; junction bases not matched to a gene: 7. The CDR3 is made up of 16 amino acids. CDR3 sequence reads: CASSPPRTGRHYEQYF. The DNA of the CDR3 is TGTGCCAGCTCACCACCGCGGACAGGGCGCCACTACGAGCAGTACTTC. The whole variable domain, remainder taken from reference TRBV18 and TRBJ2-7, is NAGVMQNPRHLVRRRGQEARLRCSPMKGHSHVYWYRQLPEEGLKFMVYLQKENIIDESGMPKERFSAEFPKEGPSILRIQQVVRGDSAAYFCASSPPRTGRHYEQYFGPGTRLTVT.

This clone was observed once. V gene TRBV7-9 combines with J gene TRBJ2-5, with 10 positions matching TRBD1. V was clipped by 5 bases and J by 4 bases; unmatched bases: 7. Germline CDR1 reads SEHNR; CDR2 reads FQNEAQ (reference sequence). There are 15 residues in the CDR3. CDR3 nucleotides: TGTGCCAGCAGCCCCCGGGACAGGGGTGGAGAGACCCAGTACTTC. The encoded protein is CASSPRDRGGETQYF.

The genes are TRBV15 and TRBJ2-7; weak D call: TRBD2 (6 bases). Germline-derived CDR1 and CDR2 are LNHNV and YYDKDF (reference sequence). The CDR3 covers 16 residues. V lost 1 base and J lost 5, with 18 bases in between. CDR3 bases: TGTGCCACCAGCAGAGGGGATCGTTGGGGGAGGCACGAGCAGTACTTC. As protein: CATSRGDRWGRHEQYF.

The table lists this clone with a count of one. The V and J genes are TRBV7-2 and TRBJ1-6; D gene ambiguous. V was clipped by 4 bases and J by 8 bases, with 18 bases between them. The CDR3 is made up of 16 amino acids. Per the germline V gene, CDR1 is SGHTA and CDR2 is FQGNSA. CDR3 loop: CASSSTIGGPYSPLHF. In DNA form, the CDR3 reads TGTGCCAGCAGCTCCACAATAGGCGGGCCCTATTCACCCCTCCACTTT.

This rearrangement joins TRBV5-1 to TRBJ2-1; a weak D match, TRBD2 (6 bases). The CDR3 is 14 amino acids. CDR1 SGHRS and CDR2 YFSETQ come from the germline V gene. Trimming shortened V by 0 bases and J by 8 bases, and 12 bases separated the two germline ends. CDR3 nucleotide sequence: TGCGCCAGCAGCTTGGGACTAGTAACCGATGAGCAGTTCTTC. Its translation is CASSLGLVTDEQFF.

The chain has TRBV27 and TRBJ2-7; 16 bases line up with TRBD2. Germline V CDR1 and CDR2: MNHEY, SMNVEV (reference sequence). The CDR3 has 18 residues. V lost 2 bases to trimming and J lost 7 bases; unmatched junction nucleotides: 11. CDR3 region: CASSLRPGLAGGPVEQYF. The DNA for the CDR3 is TGTGCCAGCAGTTTACGCCCGGGACTAGCGGGAGGGCCGGTAGAGCAGTACTTC.

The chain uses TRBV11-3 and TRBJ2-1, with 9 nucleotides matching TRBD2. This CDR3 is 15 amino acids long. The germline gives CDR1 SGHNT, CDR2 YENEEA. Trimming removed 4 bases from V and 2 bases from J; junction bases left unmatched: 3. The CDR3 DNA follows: TGTGCCAGCAGCTCAGGACTAGCGACCTACAATGAGCAGTTCTTC. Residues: CASSSGLATYNEQFF. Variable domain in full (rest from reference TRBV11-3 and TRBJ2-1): EAGVVQSPRYKIIEKKQPVAFWCNPISGHNTLYWYLQNLGQGPELLIRYENEEAVDDSQLPKDRFSAERLKGVDSTLKIQPAELGDSAVYLCASSSGLATYNEQFFGPGTRLTVL.

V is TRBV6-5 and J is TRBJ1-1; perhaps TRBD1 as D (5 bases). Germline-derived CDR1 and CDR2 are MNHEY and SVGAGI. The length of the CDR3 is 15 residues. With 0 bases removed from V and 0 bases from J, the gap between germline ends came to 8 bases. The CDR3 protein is CASSYSGPMNTEAFF. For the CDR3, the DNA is TGTGCCAGCAGTTACTCGGGGCCGATGAACACTGAAGCTTTCTTT.

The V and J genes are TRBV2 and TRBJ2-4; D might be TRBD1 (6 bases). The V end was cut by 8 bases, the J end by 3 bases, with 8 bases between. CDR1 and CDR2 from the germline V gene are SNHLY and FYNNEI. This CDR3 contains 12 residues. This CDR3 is CASGQIKNIQYF. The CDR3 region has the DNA TGTGCCAGCGGACAGATCAAAAACATTCAGTACTTC.

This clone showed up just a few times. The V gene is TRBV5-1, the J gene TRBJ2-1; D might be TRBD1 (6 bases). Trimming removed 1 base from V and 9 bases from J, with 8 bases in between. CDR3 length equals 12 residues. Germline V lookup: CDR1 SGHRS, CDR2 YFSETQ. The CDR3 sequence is CASSLIRGEQFF. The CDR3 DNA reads TGCGCCAGCAGCTTGATCAGGGGTGAGCAGTTCTTC.

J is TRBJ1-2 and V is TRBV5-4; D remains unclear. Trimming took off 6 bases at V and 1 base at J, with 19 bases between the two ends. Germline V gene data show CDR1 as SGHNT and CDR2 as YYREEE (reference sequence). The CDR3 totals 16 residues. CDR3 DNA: TGTGCCAGCATCACCCGCGGACCGGACTATAACTATGGCTACACCTTC. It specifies CASITRGPDYNYGYTF.

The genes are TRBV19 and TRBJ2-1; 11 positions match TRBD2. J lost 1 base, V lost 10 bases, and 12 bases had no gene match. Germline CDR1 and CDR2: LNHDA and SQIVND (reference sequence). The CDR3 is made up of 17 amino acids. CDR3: CATRRFSGGASYNEQFF. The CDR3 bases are TGTGCCACCCGACGGTTTAGCGGGGGGGCGTCCTACAATGAGCAGTTCTTC.

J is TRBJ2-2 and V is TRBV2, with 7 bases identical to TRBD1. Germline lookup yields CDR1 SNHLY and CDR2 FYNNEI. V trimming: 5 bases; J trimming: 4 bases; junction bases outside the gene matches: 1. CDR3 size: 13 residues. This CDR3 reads CASSRDSTGELFF. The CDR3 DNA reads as TGTGCCAGCAGTCGGGACAGCACCGGGGAGCTGTTTTTT.

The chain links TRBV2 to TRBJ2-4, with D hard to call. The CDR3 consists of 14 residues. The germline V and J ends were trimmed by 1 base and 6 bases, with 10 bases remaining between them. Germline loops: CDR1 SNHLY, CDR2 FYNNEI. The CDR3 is CASSEVARLNIQYF. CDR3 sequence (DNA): TGTGCCAGCAGTGAAGTCGCCAGGTTAAACATTCAGTACTTC.